The 9 T cell receptor beta chains given below trace back to one sample, sequenced in a study of technical replicates of blood from a few donors. This table comes from immunoSEQ multiplex PCR, and its TCRdb copy is limited to in-frame clones, with some not included. The sample lists just over 95,000 clones; almost 96% were seen once. Sequenced material: T cells isolated from PBMCs. The receptors derive from a human donor in good health.

The gene calls are TRBV29-1 and TRBJ2-7, with TRBD2 identical over 11 bases. The V segment lost 4 bases and the J segment 7 bases; nucleotides outside the gene matches: 6. This CDR3 is built from 13 residues. From germline, CDR1 is SQVTM and CDR2 ANQGSEA. The CDR3 DNA reads as TGCAGCGTTGTTAGCGGGAGGGCCTGGGAGCAGTACTTC. Its protein product is CSVVSGRAWEQYF.

The V gene is TRBV28, the J gene TRBJ1-4, with 7 positions matching TRBD1. Unmatched junction bases numbered 11, after V lost 4 bases and J lost 0 bases. The CDR3 runs 18 residues. Germline assignment: CDR1 MDHEN and CDR2 SYDVKM. The CDR3 sequence: CASSSSRGWKSTNEKLFF. DNA for the CDR3: TGTGCCAGCAGTTCGAGCAGGGGGTGGAAGTCAACTAATGAAAAACTGTTTTTT. The full variable domain, with the rest looked up from reference TRBV28 and TRBJ1-4, is DVKVTQSSRYLVKRTGEKVFLECVQDMDHENMFWYRQDPGLGLRLIYFSYDVKMKEKGDIPEGYSVSREKKERFSLILESASTNQTSMYLCASSSSRGWKSTNEKLFFGSGTQLSVL.

The count of this clone is one. The chain is built from TRBV9 and TRBJ1-2; perhaps TRBD1 as D (6 bases). V dropped 0 bases and J dropped 2 bases, with 8 bases sitting between them. Per the germline V gene, CDR1 is SGDLS and CDR2 is YYNGEE. The CDR3 spans 14 residues. CDR3 residues: CASSVGGTNYGYTF. The CDR3 coding sequence is TGTGCCAGCAGCGTAGGAGGGACAAACTATGGCTACACCTTC.

This clone was seen once. The V call is TRBV18, the J call TRBJ1-5; 9 bases fit TRBD1. The V gene end was trimmed by 6 bases and the J gene end by 3 bases; junction bases not matched to a gene: 6. This CDR3 region has 15 residues. The germline gives CDR1 KGHSH, CDR2 LQKENI. CDR3 in amino acids: CASSLQGAPNQPQHF. The CDR3 DNA reads TGTGCCAGCTCGTTACAGGGGGCTCCCAATCAGCCCCAGCATTTT.

This sequence joins TRBV7-9 and TRBJ2-7; D uncertain. The CDR3 runs to 14 residues. Trimming took 0 bases from V and 3 from J, leaving 9 bases between them. Germline V gene data show CDR1 as SEHNR and CDR2 as FQNEAQ (reference sequence). CDR3 sequence (DNA): TGTGCCAGCAGCTTAGCGGAGCCGCACTACGAGCAGTACTTC. This sequence encodes CASSLAEPHYEQYF. The full variable domain, its missing parts supplied by reference TRBV7-9 and TRBJ2-7, is DTGVSQNPRHKITKRGQNVTFRCDPISEHNRLYWYRQTLGQGPEFLTYFQNEAQLEKSRLLSDRFSAERPKGSFSTLEIQRTEQGDSAMYLCASSLAEPHYEQYFGPGTRLTVT.

This chain uses TRBV11-3 with TRBJ1-1; tentatively, D is TRBD1 (5 bases). Germline V CDR1 and CDR2: SGHNT, YENEEA. This CDR3 is built from 16 residues. V lost 5 bases, J lost 10 bases, and 26 bases lay in between. The CDR3 sequence: CASSPTLGWDSRGAFF. The CDR3 coding sequence is TGTGCCAGCAGCCCCACCTTAGGTTGGGACTCCCGCGGAGCTTTCTTT.

The chain recombines TRBV7-2 with TRBJ2-3; unclear D gene. CDR3 length: 14 residues. Germline CDR1 SGHTA, CDR2 FQGNSA. The V end was cut by 4 bases, the J end by 1 base, with 9 bases between. CDR3: CASSSMSRTDTQYF. CDR3 nucleotide sequence: TGTGCCAGCAGCTCCATGAGCCGCACAGATACGCAGTATTTT.

The V gene is TRBV27, the J gene TRBJ2-7; maybe TRBD1 (5 bases). The ends were cut back, 3 bases at V and 3 bases at J, with 9 bases in the middle. Germline CDR1 and CDR2: MNHEY and SMNVEV (reference sequence). The CDR3 covers 13 residues. CDR3 sequence reads: CASSFLGHYEQYF. In nucleotides, the CDR3 is TGTGCCAGCAGTTTTCTGGGGCACTACGAGCAGTACTTC.

J is TRBJ2-1 and V is TRBV19; D not certain. The CDR3 has 12 amino acids. Between the trimmed V and J ends, which lost 10 bases and 6 bases, there was a span of 13 bases. The germline CDR1 and CDR2 sequences are LNHDA and SQIVND (reference sequence). The CDR3 bases are TGTGCCACCCGGTTCCTAGGCAATGAGCAGTTCTTC. Protein product: CATRFLGNEQFF.